This TCR beta chain comes out of a study of T cell responses to AZD1222 COVID-19 vaccine. Study-wide findings and caveats: White British donors predominated, females outnumbered males, and clonal diversity was possibly underestimated. Spike-wide coverage was observed for vaccine-associated CD4 TCRs, with dominant responses at 160-218 and 743-854.

Points on this clone: Its antigen is unidentified.

Clones were sequenced by immunoSEQ multiplex PCR, and TCRdb holds only the in-frame ones, with some missing. The table has fewer than 200,000 clones, 91% seen once; the top ten hold about 1.8%. It was second doses at about 4 or about 12 weeks that were pooled. CDR1 is SGHAT, CDR2 FQNNGV, per germline. The CDR3 has 14 residues. The V gene end was trimmed by 0 bases and the J gene end by 13 bases; junction bases not matched to a gene: 6. This receptor was obtained from an adult who received the AZD1222 COVID-19 vaccine. The V call is TRBV11-2, the J call TRBJ2-1; 10 bases are shared with TRBD2. The sample here was peripheral blood, taken 28 days after the second AZD1222 dose. The CDR3 loop reads CASSLENLAGEQFF. The CDR3 DNA sequence: TGTGCCAGCAGCTTAGAGAACCTAGCGGGAGAACAGTTCTTC. Supplemented by reference TRBV11-2 and TRBJ2-1, the full variable domain reads EAGVAQSPRYKIIEKRQSVAFWCNPISGHATLYWYQQILGQGPKLLIQFQNNGVVDDSQLPKDRFSAERLKGVDSTLKIQPAKLEDSAVYLCASSLENLAGEQFFGPGTRLTVL.